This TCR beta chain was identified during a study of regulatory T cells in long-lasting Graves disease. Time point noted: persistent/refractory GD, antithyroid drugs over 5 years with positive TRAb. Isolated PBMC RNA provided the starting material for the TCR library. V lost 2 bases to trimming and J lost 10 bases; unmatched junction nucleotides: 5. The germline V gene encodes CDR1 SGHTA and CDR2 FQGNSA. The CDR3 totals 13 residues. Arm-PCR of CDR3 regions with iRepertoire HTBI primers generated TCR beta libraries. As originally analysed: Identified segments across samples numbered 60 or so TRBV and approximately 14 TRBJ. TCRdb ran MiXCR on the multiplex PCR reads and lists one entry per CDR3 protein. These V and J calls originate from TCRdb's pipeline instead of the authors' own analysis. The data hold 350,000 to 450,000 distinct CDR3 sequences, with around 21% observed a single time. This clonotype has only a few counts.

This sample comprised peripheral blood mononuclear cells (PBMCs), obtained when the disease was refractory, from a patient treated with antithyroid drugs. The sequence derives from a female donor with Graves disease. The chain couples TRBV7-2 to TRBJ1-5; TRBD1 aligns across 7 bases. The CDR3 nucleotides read TGTGCCAGCAGCTTAACAGGGGCCTCCCCCCAGCATTTT. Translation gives CASSLTGASPQHF. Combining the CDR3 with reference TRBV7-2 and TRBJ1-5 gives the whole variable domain GAGVSQSPSNKVTEKGKDVELRCDPISGHTALYWYRQSLGQGLEFLIYFQGNSAPDKSGLPSDRFSAERTGGSVSTLTIQRTQQEDSAVYLCASSLTGASPQHFGDGTRLSIL.